This T cell receptor (beta chain) was identified during a study of control samples from healthy donors and cancer patients. Clones were sequenced by immunoSEQ multiplex PCR, and TCRdb holds only the in-frame ones, with some missing. The sample lists around 94,000 clones, 90% seen once, with 3.5% to 4.5% in the top ten. V shed 4 bases, J shed 7 bases, and the junction held 5 bases outside the gene matches. The germline V gene encodes CDR1 DFQATT and CDR2 SNEGSKA (reference sequence). The CDR3 extends over 12 amino acids. The origin of this receptor is a woman in her late teens or twenties in good health. The sequenced material came from blood. The rearrangement links TRBV20-1 to TRBJ1-2; 8 nucleotides line up with TRBD1. CDR3 region: CSAIDTGGGYTF. In DNA, the CDR3 is TGCAGTGCTATTGATACAGGGGGTGGCTACACCTTC.